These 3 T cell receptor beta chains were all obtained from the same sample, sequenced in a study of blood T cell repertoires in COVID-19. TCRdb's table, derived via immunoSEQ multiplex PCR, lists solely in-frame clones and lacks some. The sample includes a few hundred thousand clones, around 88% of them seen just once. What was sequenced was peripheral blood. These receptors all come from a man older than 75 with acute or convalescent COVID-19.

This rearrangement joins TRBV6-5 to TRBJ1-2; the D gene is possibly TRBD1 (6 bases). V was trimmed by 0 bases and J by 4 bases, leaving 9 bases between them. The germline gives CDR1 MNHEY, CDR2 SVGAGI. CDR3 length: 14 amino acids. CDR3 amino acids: CASSYSRGSYGYTF. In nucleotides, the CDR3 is TGTGCCAGCAGTTACTCGAGGGGGAGCTATGGCTACACCTTC.

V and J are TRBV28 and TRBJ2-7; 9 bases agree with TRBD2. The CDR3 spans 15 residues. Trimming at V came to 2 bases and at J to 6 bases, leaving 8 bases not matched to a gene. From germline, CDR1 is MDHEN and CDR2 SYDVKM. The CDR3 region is CASSLRGGASLEQYF. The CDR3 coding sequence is TGTGCCAGCAGTTTACGCGGGGGGGCCTCTCTCGAGCAGTACTTC.

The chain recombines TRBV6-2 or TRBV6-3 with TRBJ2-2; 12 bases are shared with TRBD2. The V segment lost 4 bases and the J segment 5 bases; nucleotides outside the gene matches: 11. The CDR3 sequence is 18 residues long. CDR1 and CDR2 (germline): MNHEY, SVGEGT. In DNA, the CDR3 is TGTGCCAGCAGTTTTCCCCGGACTAGCGGGATACGTACCGGGGAGCTGTTTTTT. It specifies CASSFPRTSGIRTGELFF.